The clone carrying this T cell receptor beta chain has a single count. Its antigen is not known. CDR3 length: 13 residues. V lost 4 bases, J lost 0 bases, and 5 bases lay in between. Germline V CDR1 and CDR2: MDHEN, SYDVKM. Produced via immunoSEQ multiplex PCR; TCRdb's table is partial and in-frame only. The repertoire has 50,000 to 70,000 clones, about nine tenths of them found once; the top ten carry around 13%. These data come from a study of lymphopenia after photon versus proton radiotherapy. Study conclusions and caveats: Better survival with proton therapy was suggested as possible, not demonstrated.

The specimen was peripheral blood, collected from a patient treated with proton-based radiotherapy. The gene calls are TRBV28 and TRBJ2-3, with D unclear. This sequence was found in an elderly man with esophageal cancer. The CDR3: CASSSPSTDTQYF. CDR3 DNA sequence: TGTGCCAGCAGTTCCCCTAGCACAGATACGCAGTATTTT.